This T cell receptor beta chain was captured by sequencing in a study of regulatory and conventional T cells in RAG deficiency. Findings and limits, study-wide: Patient subsets had shorter CDR3s; Omenn Treg-Tconv overlap exceeded 85%.

Comment on this clone: The antigen remains unidentified.

The CDR3 is made up of 16 amino acids. Looked up from germline, CDR1 is KGHSH and CDR2 is LQKENI. V lost 3 bases, J lost 0 bases, and 12 bases lay in between. The repertoire was sequenced with immunoSEQ multiplex PCR; TCRdb's copy has only in-frame clones and lacks some. The sample records 30,000 to 40,000 clones, about 88% being singletons. The sample was also linked to a second study, of regulatory T cells. That publication notes: The primer mix had 52 TRBV and 13 TRBJ primers.

The chain employs TRBV18 and TRBJ2-1; no reliable D call. This TCR derives from a human donor in good health. Source material: CD8+ T cells sorted from blood. CDR3 DNA sequence: TGTGCCAGCTCACCGACCGGGTTTGGCTCCTACAATGAGCAGTTCTTC. It encodes CASSPTGFGSYNEQFF.